The 4 T cell receptor beta chains below all came from one sample that was sequenced in a study of response to subunit inactivated influenza vaccine. Each CDR3 protein gets one entry after TCRdb re-called the RT-PCR reads with MiXCR. This sample has more than 400,000 distinct CDR3 sequences, with 11% found just once. The sequencing here drew on PBMCs from blood, taken roughly 45 days after vaccination. The source is a middle-aged man who received an inactivated influenza vaccine.

The genes are TRBV3-1 and TRBJ1-1; 7 positions agree with TRBD1. Unmatched junction bases numbered 5, after V lost 4 bases and J lost 3 bases. The CDR3 spans 14 residues. CDR1 is LGHDT and CDR2 is YNNKEL in the germline V gene (reference sequence). The chain's CDR3 is CASSPTGWDTEAFF. CDR3 in DNA: TGTGCCAGCAGCCCGACAGGGTGGGACACTGAAGCTTTCTTT.

This clonotype was seen more than once but under ten times. This chain uses TRBV7-8 with TRBJ1-2; D might be TRBD1 (5 bases). The CDR3 runs to 14 residues. Looked up from germline, CDR1 is SGHVS and CDR2 is FQNEAQ. Between the trimmed V and J ends, which lost 8 bases and 5 bases, there was a span of 18 bases. The CDR3 region has the DNA TGTGCCAGCGGCCCCGACAGCACGAGATATGGCTACACCTTC. This sequence encodes CASGPDSTRYGYTF.

This clonotype was observed at least ten times. CDR3 DNA sequence: TGCAGTGCCGGACAGTCCAATCAGCCCCAGCATTTT. Amino acids: CSAGQSNQPQHF. The rearrangement uses TRBV20-1 and TRBJ1-5, with D possibly TRBD1 on 6 matching bases. V lost 6 bases and J 3 bases, leaving 9 bases between the germline ends. Germline lookup yields CDR1 DFQATT and CDR2 SNEGSKA (reference sequence). This CDR3 region has 12 residues.

The CDR3 DNA reads TGTGCCAGCAGCCCCCAGACTAGTGGGCTAGGCGAGCAGTACTTC. Encoded protein: CASSPQTSGLGEQYF. V gene TRBV7-2 combines with J gene TRBJ2-7; tentatively, D is TRBD2 (6 bases). Germline values: CDR1 SGHTA, CDR2 FQGNSA. This CDR3 is 15 amino acids long. V was shortened by 5 bases and J by 6 bases, with 20 bases between the two germline ends.